This T cell receptor beta chain was retrieved from a study of T-cell memory formation after mild COVID-19. Study outcomes and limitations: The finding that pre-infection memory included some responding clones suggested that cross-reactive memory joined.

The CDR3 has 16 amino acids. Germline V gene lookup returns CDR1 SEHNR and CDR2 FQNEAQ (reference sequence). V was clipped by 5 bases and J by 10 bases; unmatched bases: 12. MiXCR was run by TCRdb on the 5' RACE reads, yielding one entry per CDR3 protein. The sample lists around 340,000 distinct CDR3 sequences, less than 20% seen once, with around 22% in the top ten. As for this clonotype: Its specificity is unknown.

Sequenced sample: PBMCs or a T cell subset sorted from them (not recorded which). The clonotype originates from a man aged 18 to 35 who had mild COVID-19 (a few samples of this study predate the infection). Cell type and time point are not known. This chain connects TRBV7-9 to TRBJ1-6, with TRBD1 matching over 9 bases. Here the CDR3 reads CASSHTGTGIASPLHF. The CDR3 DNA reads as TGTGCCAGCAGCCATACCGGGACAGGGATCGCGTCACCCCTCCACTTT.